This record covers a single TCR beta chain. This specimen belongs to a study of T cells after posttransplantation cyclophosphamide. Produced via immunoSEQ multiplex PCR; TCRdb's table is partial and in-frame only. The sample lists about 22,000 clones, roughly 90% occurring once. Germline V CDR1 and CDR2: SEHNR, FQNEAQ (reference sequence). V shed 6 bases and J shed 3 bases, with 16 bases lying between them. The CDR3 spans 15 residues. Treatment was busulfan-fludarabine conditioning, a marrow graft, and cyclophosphamide on days +3 and +4. Source: PBMCs, taken after allogeneic stem cell transplant with posttransplant cyclophosphamide. This TCR derives from a female patient between 30 and 40 years old who received an allogeneic stem cell transplant from an unrelated donor, was CMV-positive, and had no GVHD. The graft donor may have contributed some T cells. The gene calls are TRBV7-9 and TRBJ2-3; no clear D gene. Written as DNA, the CDR3 is TGTGCCAGCAGATCTCTTCCCGGTAGAACAGATACGCAGTATTTT. This translates into CASRSLPGRTDTQYF.